Listed below are T cell receptor beta chains from one sample, sequenced in a study of T cells in Graves' hyperthyroidism and ophthalmopathy. Using its own MiXCR run on the multiplex PCR reads, TCRdb lists one record per CDR3 protein. The table lists about 210,000 distinct CDR3 sequences, approximately 17% of them singletons. The sample taken for sequencing was blood. Receptors originate from a man aged 45 to 65 with Graves' hyperthyroidism. Both conserved end residues are trimmed from each CDR3.

cdr3_aa	v_call	j_call
ASSTSIEEKLF	TRBV11-2	TRBJ1-4
ASSPPEEAQGGIRIYEQY	TRBV28	TRBJ2-7
ASSFSGGNTEAF	TRBV18	TRBJ1-1
ASGLAGGQETQY	TRBV5-1	TRBJ2-5
ATSDSPGHSYEQY	TRBV24-1	TRBJ2-7
ASSLGLAADTQY	TRBV27	TRBJ2-3
SARHPLAGTYNEQF	TRBV20-1	TRBJ2-1
SVTGQLNTEAF	TRBV29-1	TRBJ1-1
ASSFGTGGVHTQY	TRBV6-9	TRBJ2-3
ASSLAGTGDSPLH	TRBV3-1	TRBJ1-6
SARGWTSTDTQY	TRBV20-1	TRBJ2-3
ASSWDREFTEAF	TRBV28	TRBJ1-1
ASSPGQGQTFTEAF	TRBV19	TRBJ1-1
SVSAGPQETQY	TRBV20-1	TRBJ2-5
ASNLANTQETQY	TRBV6-1	TRBJ2-5
ASNEGLSYEQY	TRBV2	TRBJ2-7
ASGPGQGREQY	TRBV12-5	TRBJ2-7
ASGPGQTAYEQY	TRBV12-5	TRBJ2-7
ASGLMRRDRRGGEQF	TRBV28	TRBJ2-1
ASRQETQY	TRBV6-2/TRBV6-3	TRBJ2-5
ASSETIGTQY	TRBV6-1	TRBJ2-5
AIRGGGGRYEQY	TRBV10-3	TRBJ2-7
ASGSTGQAYEQY	TRBV12-5	TRBJ2-7
ATSRVFPVSNQPQH	TRBV15	TRBJ1-5
ASSLGSGPGYEQY	TRBV7-2	TRBJ2-7
ASGVGQAANEKLF	TRBV12-5	TRBJ1-4
ASTIPGYYNEQF	TRBV6-2/TRBV6-3	TRBJ2-1
ASSVASPSYEQY	TRBV27	TRBJ2-7
ATSDLWPEEQF	TRBV24-1	TRBJ2-1
ASSTTGDYTDTQY	TRBV7-3	TRBJ2-3
ASSLGGTHEKLF	TRBV28	TRBJ1-4
ASSQWDQQETQY	TRBV3-1	TRBJ2-5
ASTLDPRNNEQF	TRBV27	TRBJ2-1
ASSLRQSLGEQF	TRBV28	TRBJ2-1
ASSSQGASYNEQF	TRBV5-5	TRBJ2-1
ATSDFSASSYNEQF	TRBV24-1	TRBJ2-1
ATSSTTSGSIETQY	TRBV24-1	TRBJ2-5
ASSADSSYNEQF	TRBV12-3/TRBV12-4	TRBJ2-1
ASSQENRGGYT	TRBV3-1	TRBJ1-2
ASSLVPGLNYGYT	TRBV11-3	TRBJ1-2
ASSLLGTSNFGELF	TRBV28	TRBJ2-2